Below, 2 T cell receptor beta chains from the same sample are listed, as sequenced in a study of blood T cell repertoires in COVID-19. Sequenced by immunoSEQ multiplex PCR; TCRdb stores in-frame clones only, minus some. Of some 200,000 clones in the sample, approximately 80% are singletons; the top ten hold about 7.8%. The specimen sequenced was peripheral blood. The receptors derive from a woman over 75 with COVID-19, enrolled during active disease.

Here the CDR3 reads CASRGTGGNQPQHF. As DNA, the CDR3 is TGTGCCAGCAGGGGGACAGGAGGCAATCAGCCCCAGCATTTT. This sequence joins TRBV25-1 and TRBJ1-5, with TRBD1 identical over 8 bases. CDR3 length: 14 residues. Germline loops: CDR1 MGHDK, CDR2 SYGVNS. Trimming took 6 bases from V and 2 from J; bases not matched to a gene: 3.

Of note for this clone: The junction differs from germline at one of its ends, possibly a read error. This chain joins TRBV3-1 (or the pseudogene TRBV3-2) and TRBJ2-5, with D perhaps matching TRBD1 or TRBD2 (6 bases each). Germline V lookup: CDR1 LGHDT, CDR2 YNNKEL (reference sequence). This CDR3 spans 17 amino acids. CDR3 sequence reads: CASRQEGGGADQETQYF. The CDR3 DNA reads TGTGCCAGCAGGCAAGAGGGGGGTGGGGCCGACCAAGAGACCCAGTACTTC.